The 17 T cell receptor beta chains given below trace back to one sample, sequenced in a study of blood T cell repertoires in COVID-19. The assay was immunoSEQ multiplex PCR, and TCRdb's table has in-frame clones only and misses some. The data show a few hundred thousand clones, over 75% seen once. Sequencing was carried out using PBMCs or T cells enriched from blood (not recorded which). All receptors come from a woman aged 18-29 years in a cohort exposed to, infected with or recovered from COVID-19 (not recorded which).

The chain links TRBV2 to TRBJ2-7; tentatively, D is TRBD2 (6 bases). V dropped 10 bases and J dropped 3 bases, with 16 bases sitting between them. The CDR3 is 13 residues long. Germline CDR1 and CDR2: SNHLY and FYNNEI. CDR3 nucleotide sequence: TGTGCCACCGGCGGGACGCAGGGCTACGAGCAGTACTTC. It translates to CATGGTQGYEQYF.

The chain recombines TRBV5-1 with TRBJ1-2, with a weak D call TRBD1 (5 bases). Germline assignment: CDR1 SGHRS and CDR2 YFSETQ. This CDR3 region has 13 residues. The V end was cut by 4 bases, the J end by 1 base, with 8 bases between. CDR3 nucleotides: TGCGCCAGCAGCGTAGGGGTTAACTATGGCTACACCTTC. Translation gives CASSVGVNYGYTF.

CDR3 sequence (DNA): TGTGCCAGCAGTGAATTCGGCGGGCCACTGAGCACAGATACGCAGTATTTT. Its protein is CASSEFGGPLSTDTQYF. This chain connects TRBV2 to TRBJ2-3; TRBD2 is a possible D gene (5 bases). This CDR3 has 17 residues. Deletions cut 2 bases from V and 0 bases from J, with 15 bases between. Germline V gene lookup returns CDR1 SNHLY and CDR2 FYNNEI.

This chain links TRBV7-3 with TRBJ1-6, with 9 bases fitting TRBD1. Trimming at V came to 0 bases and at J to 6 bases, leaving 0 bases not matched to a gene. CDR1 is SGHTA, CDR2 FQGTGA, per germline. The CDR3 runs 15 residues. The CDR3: CASSLTGQGNSPLHF. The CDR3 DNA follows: TGTGCCAGCAGCTTAACGGGACAGGGTAATTCACCCCTCCACTTT.

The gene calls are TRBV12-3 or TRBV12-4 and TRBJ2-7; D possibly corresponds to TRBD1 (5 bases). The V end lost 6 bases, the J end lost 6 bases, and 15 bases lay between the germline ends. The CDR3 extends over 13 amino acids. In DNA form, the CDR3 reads TGTGCCAGCAGGGCCGCCCCAGGGCTCGAGCAGTACTTC. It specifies CASRAAPGLEQYF.

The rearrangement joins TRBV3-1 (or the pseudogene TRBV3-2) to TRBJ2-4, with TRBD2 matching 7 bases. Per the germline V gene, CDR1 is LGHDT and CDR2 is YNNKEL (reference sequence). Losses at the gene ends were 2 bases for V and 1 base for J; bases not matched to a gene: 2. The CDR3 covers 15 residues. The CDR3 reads CASSQYGRAKNIQYF. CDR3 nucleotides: TGTGCCAGCAGCCAATACGGGAGGGCCAAAAACATTCAGTACTTC.

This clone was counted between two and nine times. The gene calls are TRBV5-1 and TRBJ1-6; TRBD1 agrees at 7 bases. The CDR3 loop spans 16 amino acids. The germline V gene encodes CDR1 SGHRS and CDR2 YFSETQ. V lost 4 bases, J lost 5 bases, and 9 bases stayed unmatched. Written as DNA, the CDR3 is TGCGCCAGCAGCATCAATCCGGGACAGAATAATTCACCCCTCCACTTT. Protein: CASSINPGQNNSPLHF.

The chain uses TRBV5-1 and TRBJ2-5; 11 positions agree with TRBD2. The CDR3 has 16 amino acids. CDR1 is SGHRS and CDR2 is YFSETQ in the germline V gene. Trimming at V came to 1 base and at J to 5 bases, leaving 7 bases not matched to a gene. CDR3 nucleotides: TGCGCCAGCAGCTTGAACCCTAGCGGGGGGCTTGAGACCCAGTACTTC. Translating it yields CASSLNPSGGLETQYF.

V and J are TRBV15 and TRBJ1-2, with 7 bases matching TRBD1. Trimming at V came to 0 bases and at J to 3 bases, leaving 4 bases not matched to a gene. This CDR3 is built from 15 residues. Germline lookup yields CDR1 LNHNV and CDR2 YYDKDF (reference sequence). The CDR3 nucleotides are TGTGCCACCAGCAGAGATCGGGACAGTTACTATGGCTACACCTTC. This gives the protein CATSRDRDSYYGYTF.

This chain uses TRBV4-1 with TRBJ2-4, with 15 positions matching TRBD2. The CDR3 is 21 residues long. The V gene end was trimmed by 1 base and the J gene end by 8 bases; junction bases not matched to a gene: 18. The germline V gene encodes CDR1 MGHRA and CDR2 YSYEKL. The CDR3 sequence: CASSQALLSGLAGGHRDIQYF. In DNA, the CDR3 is TGCGCCAGCAGCCAAGCTCTTCTTTCGGGACTAGCGGGAGGACACAGGGACATTCAGTACTTC.

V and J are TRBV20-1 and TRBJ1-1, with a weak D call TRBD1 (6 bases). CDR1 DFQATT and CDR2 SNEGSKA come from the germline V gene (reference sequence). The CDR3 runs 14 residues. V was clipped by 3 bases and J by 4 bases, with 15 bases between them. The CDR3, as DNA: TGCAGTGCTAGTCGGGCGGGGGCTCGCACTGAAGCTTTCTTT. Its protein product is CSASRAGARTEAFF.

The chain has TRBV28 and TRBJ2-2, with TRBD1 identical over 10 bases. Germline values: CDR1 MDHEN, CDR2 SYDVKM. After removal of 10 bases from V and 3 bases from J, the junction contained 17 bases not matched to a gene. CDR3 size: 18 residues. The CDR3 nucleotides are TGTGCCACCCTGTTGGGACAGGGGTTTCTAGCGGACACCGGGGAGCTGTTTTTT. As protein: CATLLGQGFLADTGELFF.

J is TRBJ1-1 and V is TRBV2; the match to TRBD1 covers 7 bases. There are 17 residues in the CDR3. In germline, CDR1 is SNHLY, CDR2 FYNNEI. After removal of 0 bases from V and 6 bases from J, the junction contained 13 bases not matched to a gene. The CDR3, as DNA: TGTGCCAGCAGTGAAGCGCTAGGAAAAACAGGGGTGGCTGAAGCTTTCTTT. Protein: CASSEALGKTGVAEAFF.

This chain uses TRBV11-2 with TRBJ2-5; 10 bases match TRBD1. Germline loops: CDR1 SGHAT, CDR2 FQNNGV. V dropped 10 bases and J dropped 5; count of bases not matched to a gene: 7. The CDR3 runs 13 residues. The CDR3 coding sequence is TGTGCCACAGTGACAGGGGGCGGGGAGACCCAGTACTTC. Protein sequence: CATVTGGGETQYF.

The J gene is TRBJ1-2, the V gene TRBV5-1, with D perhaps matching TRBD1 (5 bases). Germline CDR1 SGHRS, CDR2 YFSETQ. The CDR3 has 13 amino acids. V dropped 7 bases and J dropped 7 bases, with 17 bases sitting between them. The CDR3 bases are TGCGCCAGCTCTCCCCGGACACCGTTTGGCTACACCTTC. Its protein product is CASSPRTPFGYTF.

The CDR3 DNA sequence: TGTGCCAGCAGCTTTTCCGGGGTGAACGAGCAGTACTTC. It translates to CASSFSGVNEQYF. V and J are TRBV7-2 and TRBJ2-7; the D gene is possibly TRBD2 (5 bases). The CDR3 loop spans 13 amino acids. From germline, CDR1 is SGHTA and CDR2 FQGNSA. Trimming shortened V by 3 bases and J by 5 bases, and 11 bases separated the two germline ends.

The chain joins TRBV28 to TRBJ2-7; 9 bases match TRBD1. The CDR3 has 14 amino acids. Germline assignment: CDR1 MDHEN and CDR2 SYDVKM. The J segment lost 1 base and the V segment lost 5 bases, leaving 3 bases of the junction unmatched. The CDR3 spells CASSTGTGSYEQYF. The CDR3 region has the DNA TGTGCCAGCAGTACCGGGACAGGGTCCTACGAGCAGTACTTC. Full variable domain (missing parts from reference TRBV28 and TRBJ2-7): DVKVTQSSRYLVKRTGEKVFLECVQDMDHENMFWYRQDPGLGLRLIYFSYDVKMKEKGDIPEGYSVSREKKERFSLILESASTNQTSMYLCASSTGTGSYEQYFGPGTRLTVT.